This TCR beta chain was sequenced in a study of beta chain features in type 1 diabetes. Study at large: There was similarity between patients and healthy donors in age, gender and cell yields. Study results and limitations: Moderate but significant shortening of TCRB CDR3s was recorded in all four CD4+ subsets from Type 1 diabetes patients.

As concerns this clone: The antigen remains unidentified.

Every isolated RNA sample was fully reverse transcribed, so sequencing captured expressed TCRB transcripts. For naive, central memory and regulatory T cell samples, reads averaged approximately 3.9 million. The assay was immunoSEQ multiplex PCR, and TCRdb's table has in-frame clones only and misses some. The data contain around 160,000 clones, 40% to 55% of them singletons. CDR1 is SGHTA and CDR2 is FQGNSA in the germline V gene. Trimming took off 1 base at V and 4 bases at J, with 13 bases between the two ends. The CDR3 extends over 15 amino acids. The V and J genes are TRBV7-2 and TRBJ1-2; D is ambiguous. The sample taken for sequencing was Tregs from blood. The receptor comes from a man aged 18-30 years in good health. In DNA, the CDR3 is TGTGCCAGCAGCTTAGGAGGGAACAGCTTCTATGGCTACACCTTC. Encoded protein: CASSLGGNSFYGYTF.